The T cell receptor beta chain under discussion was sequenced for a study of radiotherapy plus CTLA-4 blockade in lung cancer listed by TCRdb under 2018. About the full investigation: Objective responses were observed in around 20% of enrolled patients, and disease control was achieved in less than 35%. General conclusions and limits of the study: After treatment with radiotherapy and ipilimumab, TCR clones that came from tumors expanded in the peripheral blood. Increased serum interferon-beta after radiation, together with early dynamic changes in blood T cell clones, were reported to be the strongest predictors of response.

Library creation used the immunoSEQ multiplex PCR assay. The source is immuneACCESS, and TCRdb retained only in-frame sequences with V and J called. Part of the clones is not carried over; for the studies checked, unresolved V genes explain less than half of this, and the remainder is unexplained. This sample comprises tens of thousands of clones, about 87% of them detected only once. The ten biggest clones cover approximately 15% of the sample. Taken from cysteine to phenylalanine, the CDR3 has 15 residues. The CDR3 DNA has 45 bases and is translated from base 1. CDR1 LGHNA and CDR2 YSLEER were looked up in the germline V gene. V is pruned by 2 bases and J by 3 bases, leaving 5 bases of the junction without a gene match. The study evaluated CTLA-4 blockade (ipilimumab) given together with focal radiation therapy in patients who had chemo-refractory metastatic non-small-cell lung cancer. About this clone: No antigen is known for it. It has no much larger one-base neighbor in the sample; base qualities were not kept.

The sample in question was peripheral blood, obtained from a patient treated with radiotherapy plus ipilimumab. The receptor's source is a human donor with non-small cell lung cancer that progressed on radiotherapy plus ipilimumab. The chain is assembled from TRBV4-3 and TRBJ2-7, with 9 middle bases fitting TRBD2. Read as DNA, the sequence is TGCGCCAGCAGCCAATCCGATAGCGGGGGCTACGAGCAGTACTTC. It is translated as CASSQSDSGGYEQYF.